Presented here are 26 T cell receptor beta chains from one specimen sequenced in a study of CD8 T cells in Susac syndrome. The RNA input was about 0.5 to 1 ug, and it was reverse transcribed with random hexamers. MiXCR, applied by TCRdb to the immunoSEQ multiplex PCR reads, yields one record per CDR3 protein. The repertoire holds around 81,000 distinct CDR3 sequences, around 94% seen once, with approximately 0.9% in the top ten. The sample consisted of CD8+ T cells from PBMCs. Source of these receptors: a human donor with Susac syndrome.

The genes are TRBV12-3 or TRBV12-4 and TRBJ2-7, with D hard to call. This CDR3 region has 13 residues. The V end lost 6 bases, the J end lost 3 bases, and 12 bases lay between the germline ends. The CDR3: CASRPGSRYEQYF. The DNA of the CDR3 is TGTGCCAGCAGACCAGGTTCCCGCTACGAGCAGTACTTC.

V usage is TRBV6-2 or TRBV6-3 and J usage is TRBJ2-1; D not resolved. V gave up 6 bases and J gave up 5 bases, with 5 bases separating them. There are 11 residues in the CDR3. Germline CDR1 reads MNHEY; CDR2 reads SVGEGT. CDR3 protein: CASRNHNEQFF. CDR3 sequence (DNA): TGTGCCAGCAGGAATCACAATGAGCAGTTCTTC.

V usage is TRBV11-2 and J usage is TRBJ2-3; D gene unclear. The V gene's germline CDR1 is SGHAT and CDR2 FQNNGV. The CDR3 length is 11 residues. V was shortened by 6 bases and J by 1 base, with 2 bases between the two germline ends. This CDR3 is CASRGTDTQYF. The DNA of the CDR3 is TGTGCCAGCAGGGGCACAGATACGCAGTATTTT.

The chain couples TRBV27 to TRBJ1-5; a weak D match, TRBD1 (5 bases). The CDR3 sequence is 12 residues long. Germline loops: CDR1 MNHEY, CDR2 SMNVEV (reference sequence). V shed 5 bases and J shed 8 bases, with 10 bases lying between them. Here the CDR3 reads CASSPPGEPQHF. The CDR3 DNA reads TGTGCCAGCAGTCCCCCGGGGGAGCCCCAGCATTTT.

The chain has TRBV12-3 or TRBV12-4 and TRBJ2-1; a weak D match, TRBD2 (5 bases). V was shortened by 3 bases and J by 4 bases, with 7 bases between the two germline ends. The CDR3 has 13 residues. The DNA for the CDR3 is TGTGCCAGCAGTTTCGAGGGTTACAATGAGCAGTTCTTC. Translating it yields CASSFEGYNEQFF.

V is TRBV2 and J is TRBJ2-1; a possible D gene is TRBD2 (6 bases). From germline, CDR1 is SNHLY and CDR2 FYNNEI. V was trimmed by 1 base and J by 1 base, leaving 14 bases between them. This CDR3 spans 17 amino acids. DNA for the CDR3: TGTGCCAGCAGTGAAGAGGTTTATCGGGAGTCCTACAATGAGCAGTTCTTC. As protein: CASSEEVYRESYNEQFF.

This chain connects TRBV6-5 to TRBJ2-5; D is undetermined. V lost 8 bases to trimming and J lost 1 base, with 14 bases between them. The CDR3 contains 14 residues. From germline, CDR1 is MNHEY and CDR2 SVGAGI. This CDR3 is CASRTGRAQETQYF. The CDR3 bases are TGTGCCAGCCGTACCGGTCGGGCCCAAGAGACCCAGTACTTC.

V gene TRBV5-1 combines with J gene TRBJ2-6; D possibly corresponds to TRBD1 (7 bases). This CDR3 is built from 16 residues. V was trimmed by 3 bases and J by 0 bases, leaving 10 bases between them. Germline assignment: CDR1 SGHRS and CDR2 YFSETQ. The CDR3 nucleotides read TGCGCCAGCAGCTCGGGGGACAGCTCTGGGGCCAACGTCCTGACTTTC. Protein product: CASSSGDSSGANVLTF.

The V call is TRBV19, the J call TRBJ1-5; D unresolved. The CDR3 totals 15 residues. Looked up from germline, CDR1 is LNHDA and CDR2 is SQIVND (reference sequence). Trimming removed 3 bases from V and 3 bases from J, with 12 bases in between. The CDR3 loop is CASSIAPYPNQPQHF. The CDR3, as DNA: TGTGCCAGTAGTATCGCCCCATATCCCAATCAGCCCCAGCATTTT.

V is TRBV3-1 and J is TRBJ2-1; 9 nucleotides align to TRBD2. This CDR3 spans 15 amino acids. Trimming cost V 1 base and J 9 bases; bases outside gene matches: 7. From germline, CDR1 is LGHDT and CDR2 YNNKEL (reference sequence). The CDR3 nucleotides are TGTGCCAGCAGCCAAGCGGGACTAGCAGGCGGTGAGCAGTTCTTC. This encodes CASSQAGLAGGEQFF.

This chain uses TRBV6-5 with TRBJ2-7, with D possibly TRBD2 on 6 matching bases. Germline V gives CDR1 MNHEY, CDR2 SVGAGI. The CDR3 consists of 12 residues. V dropped 6 bases and J dropped 11 bases, with 17 bases sitting between them. CDR3 in DNA: TGTGCCAGCAGGACCCCCTCTGGCGGGGAGTACTTC. Translated: CASRTPSGGEYF.

The chain carries TRBV2 and TRBJ2-7; TRBD1 matches at 10 bases. The CDR3 covers 14 residues. CDR1 and CDR2 from the germline V gene are SNHLY and FYNNEI. V lost 7 bases and J lost 2; bases outside the gene matches: 5. The CDR3 nucleotides are TGTGCCAGCACTGACAGGGGGCCCACCTACGAGCAGTACTTC. Its protein product is CASTDRGPTYEQYF.

V is TRBV27 and J is TRBJ2-4; TRBD1 agrees at 8 bases. The CDR3 totals 14 residues. Germline values: CDR1 MNHEY, CDR2 SMNVEV (reference sequence). Trimming at V came to 8 bases and at J to 3 bases, leaving 6 bases not matched to a gene. CDR3 residues: CASSGQAGKNIQYF. The CDR3 DNA sequence: TGTGCCAGCTCGGGACAGGCGGGCAAAAACATTCAGTACTTC.

The J gene is TRBJ2-2, the V gene TRBV3-1, with unresolved D. Germline loops: CDR1 LGHDT, CDR2 YNNKEL (reference sequence). V lost 2 bases and J lost 7, with 5 bases in between. The CDR3 extends over 12 amino acids. The chain's CDR3 is CASSQNGGELFF. In nucleotides, the CDR3 is TGTGCCAGCAGCCAAAATGGCGGGGAGCTGTTTTTT.

V is TRBV2 and J is TRBJ2-6; TRBD1 matches 10 bases. CDR3 length equals 18 residues. Trimming removed 4 bases from V and 1 base from J; junction bases left unmatched: 7. Per germline, CDR1 SNHLY and CDR2 FYNNEI. The CDR3 is CASSVTGGAWSGANVLTF. In DNA, the CDR3 is TGTGCCAGCAGTGTGACAGGGGGCGCTTGGTCTGGGGCCAACGTCCTGACTTTC.

This chain joins TRBV2 and TRBJ2-2; D unclear. The germline gives CDR1 SNHLY, CDR2 FYNNEI. Between the trimmed V and J ends, which lost 1 base and 2 bases, there was a span of 11 bases. There are 16 residues in the CDR3. CDR3 residues: CASSEDYPRNTGELFF. The CDR3 DNA is TGTGCCAGCAGTGAAGATTATCCAAGAAACACCGGGGAGCTGTTTTTT.

V usage is TRBV15 and J usage is TRBJ2-7, with D perhaps TRBD1 (5 bases). V was pared by 2 bases and J by 0 bases, with 8 bases between. Germline values: CDR1 LNHNV, CDR2 YYDKDF (reference sequence). The CDR3 runs to 14 residues. The CDR3 sequence: CATSRRGNSYEQYF. Written as DNA, the CDR3 is TGTGCCACCAGCAGAAGGGGCAACTCCTACGAGCAGTACTTC.

The CDR3 coding sequence is TGTGCCAGCAGCTTGGGAGGGGAAGATCAGCCCCAGCATTTT. It encodes CASSLGGEDQPQHF. The chain has TRBV7-9 and TRBJ1-5; D perhaps matches TRBD1 (5 bases). The CDR3 runs 14 residues. The germline V and J ends were trimmed by 3 bases and 5 bases, with 11 bases remaining between them. CDR1 and CDR2 (germline): SEHNR, FQNEAQ (reference sequence). Looking up the rest from reference TRBV7-9 and TRBJ1-5 gives the full variable domain: DTGVSQNPRHKITKRGQNVTFRCDPISEHNRLYWYRQTLGQGPEFLTYFQNEAQLEKSRLLSDRFSAERPKGSFSTLEIQRTEQGDSAMYLCASSLGGEDQPQHFGDGTRLSIL.

The chain recombines TRBV2 with TRBJ1-2; D remains ambiguous. The CDR3 sequence is 14 residues long. V lost 3 bases and J 1 base, leaving 9 bases between the germline ends. Germline-derived CDR1 and CDR2 are SNHLY and FYNNEI. This chain's CDR3 is CASSDSGSNYGYTF. CDR3 DNA sequence: TGTGCCAGCAGTGATAGTGGCAGTAACTATGGCTACACCTTC.

The chain has TRBV13 and TRBJ2-5; D call uncertain. The CDR3 loop spans 13 amino acids. Germline V CDR1 and CDR2: PRHDT, FYEKMQ (reference sequence). V shed 5 bases and J shed 2 bases, with 9 bases lying between them. The CDR3, as DNA: TGTGCCAGCAGCGGTGCCCAACAAGAGACCCAGTACTTC. Its translation is CASSGAQQETQYF.

This chain uses TRBV2 with TRBJ2-2; D gene ambiguous. V was shortened by 3 bases and J by 4 bases, with 6 bases between the two germline ends. From germline, CDR1 is SNHLY and CDR2 FYNNEI. This CDR3 region has 13 residues. CDR3 region: CASSDLLTGELFF. In nucleotides, the CDR3 is TGTGCCAGCAGTGATCTCCTCACCGGGGAGCTGTTTTTT. Full variable domain (remainder filled in from reference TRBV2 and TRBJ2-2): EPEVTQTPSHQVTQMGQEVILRCVPISNHLYFYWYRQILGQKVEFLVSFYNNEISEKSEIFDDQFSVERPDGSNFTLKIRSTKLEDSAMYFCASSDLLTGELFFGEGSRLTVL.

The V and J genes are TRBV19 and TRBJ2-6; the match to TRBD2 covers 7 bases. With 1 base clipped from V and 1 base from J, the junction kept 7 bases outside the gene matches. Germline V gene data show CDR1 as LNHDA and CDR2 as SQIVND (reference sequence). There are 18 residues in the CDR3. The CDR3 region has the DNA TGTGCCAGTAGTATAGCGCACATCGGGGGGTCTGGGGCCAACGTCCTGACTTTC. Protein product: CASSIAHIGGSGANVLTF.

The chain combines TRBV7-9 with TRBJ2-3; TRBD1 might be the D (6 bases). In germline, CDR1 is SEHNR, CDR2 FQNEAQ (reference sequence). Trimming removed 3 bases at V and 4 bases at J, with 14 bases between. This CDR3 contains 15 residues. The CDR3: CASSFTGWRADTQYF. In nucleotides, the CDR3 is TGTGCCAGCAGCTTCACAGGGTGGCGTGCAGATACGCAGTATTTT.

The chain has TRBV30 and TRBJ2-7; D ambiguous. The CDR3 totals 13 residues. From germline, CDR1 is GTSNPN and CDR2 SVGIG (reference sequence). V dropped 1 base and J dropped 2 bases, with 9 bases sitting between them. The CDR3, as DNA: TGTGCCTGGAGTGCCATGCACCCCTACGAGCAGTACTTC. Translating it yields CAWSAMHPYEQYF.

The chain has TRBV4-1 and TRBJ1-1; no definite D call. V shed 5 bases and J shed 5 bases, with 9 bases lying between them. Germline V CDR1 and CDR2: MGHRA, YSYEKL. The CDR3 length is 12 residues. The CDR3: CASSTAGTEAFF. The CDR3 nucleotides are TGCGCCAGCAGCACAGCCGGAACTGAAGCTTTCTTT.

The chain combines TRBV6-2 or TRBV6-3 with TRBJ2-7; no definite D call. The germline CDR1 and CDR2 sequences are MNHEY and SVGEGT. The germline V and J ends were trimmed by 2 bases and 4 bases, with 9 bases remaining between them. The CDR3 sequence is 13 residues long. The CDR3: CASSYGETYEQYF. CDR3 nucleotide sequence: TGTGCCAGCAGTTACGGGGAAACGTACGAGCAGTACTTC.